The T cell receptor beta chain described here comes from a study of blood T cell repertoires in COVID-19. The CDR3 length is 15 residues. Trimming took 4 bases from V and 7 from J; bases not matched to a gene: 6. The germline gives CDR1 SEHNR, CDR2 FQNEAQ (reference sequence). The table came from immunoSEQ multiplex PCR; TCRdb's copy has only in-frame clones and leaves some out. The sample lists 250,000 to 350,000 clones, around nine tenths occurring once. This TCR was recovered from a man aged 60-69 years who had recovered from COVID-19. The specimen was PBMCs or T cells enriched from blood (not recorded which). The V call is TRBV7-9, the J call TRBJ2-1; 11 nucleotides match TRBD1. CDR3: CASSSGGTGGNEQFF. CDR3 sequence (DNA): TGTGCCAGCAGCTCCGGCGGGACAGGGGGGAATGAGCAGTTCTTC.